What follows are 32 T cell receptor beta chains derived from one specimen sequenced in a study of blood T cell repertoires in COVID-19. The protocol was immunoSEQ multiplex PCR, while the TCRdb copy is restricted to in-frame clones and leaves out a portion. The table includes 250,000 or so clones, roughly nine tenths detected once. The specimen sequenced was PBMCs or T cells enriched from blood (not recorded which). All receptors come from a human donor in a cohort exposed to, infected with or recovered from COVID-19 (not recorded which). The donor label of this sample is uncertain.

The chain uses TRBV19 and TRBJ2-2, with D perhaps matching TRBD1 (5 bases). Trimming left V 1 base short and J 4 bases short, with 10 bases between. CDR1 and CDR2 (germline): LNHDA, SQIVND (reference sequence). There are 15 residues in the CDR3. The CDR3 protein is CASSIGQTGTGELFF. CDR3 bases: TGTGCCAGTAGTATAGGACAGACTGGCACCGGGGAGCTGTTTTTT.

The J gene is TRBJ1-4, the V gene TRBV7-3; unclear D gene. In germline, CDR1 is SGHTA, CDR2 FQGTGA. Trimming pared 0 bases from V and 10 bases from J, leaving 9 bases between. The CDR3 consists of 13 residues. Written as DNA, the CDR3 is TGTGCCAGCAGCTTAACATCGAGTACAAAACTGTTTTTT. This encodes CASSLTSSTKLFF.

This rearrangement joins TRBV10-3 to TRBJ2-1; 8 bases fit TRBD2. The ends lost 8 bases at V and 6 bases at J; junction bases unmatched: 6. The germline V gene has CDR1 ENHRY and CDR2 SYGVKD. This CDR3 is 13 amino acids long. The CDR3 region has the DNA TGTGCCATCGGCAGTAGCGGGGTCAATGAGCAGTTCTTC. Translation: CAIGSSGVNEQFF.

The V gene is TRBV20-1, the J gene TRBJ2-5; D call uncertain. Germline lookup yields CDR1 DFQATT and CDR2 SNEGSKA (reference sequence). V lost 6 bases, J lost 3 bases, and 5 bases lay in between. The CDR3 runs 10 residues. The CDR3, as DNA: TGCAGTGCACTAAAAGAGACCCAGTACTTC. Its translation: CSALKETQYF.

The CDR3 sequence: CASSKNPTGGGFYGYTF. CDR3 DNA sequence: TGTGCCAGTAGCAAAAACCCCACGGGAGGGGGATTCTATGGCTACACCTTC. This chain joins TRBV19 and TRBJ1-2, with D possibly matching TRBD1 (6 bases). Germline loops: CDR1 LNHDA, CDR2 SQIVND (reference sequence). V was shortened by 6 bases and J by 4 bases, with 24 bases between the two germline ends. There are 17 residues in the CDR3.

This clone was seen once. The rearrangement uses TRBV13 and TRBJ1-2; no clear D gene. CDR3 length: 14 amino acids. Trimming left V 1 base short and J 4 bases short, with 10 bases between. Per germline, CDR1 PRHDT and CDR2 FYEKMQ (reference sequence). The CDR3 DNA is TGTGCCAGCAGCTTAGTCGGGGTACCCTATGGCTACACCTTC. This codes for CASSLVGVPYGYTF.

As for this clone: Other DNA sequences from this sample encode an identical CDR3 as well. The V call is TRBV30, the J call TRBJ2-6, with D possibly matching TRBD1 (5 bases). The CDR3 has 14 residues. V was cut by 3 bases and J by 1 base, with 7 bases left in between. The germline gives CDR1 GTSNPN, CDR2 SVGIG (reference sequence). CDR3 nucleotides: TGTGCCTGGAGCCAGGGATCTGGGGCCAACGTCCTGACTTTC. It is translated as CAWSQGSGANVLTF.

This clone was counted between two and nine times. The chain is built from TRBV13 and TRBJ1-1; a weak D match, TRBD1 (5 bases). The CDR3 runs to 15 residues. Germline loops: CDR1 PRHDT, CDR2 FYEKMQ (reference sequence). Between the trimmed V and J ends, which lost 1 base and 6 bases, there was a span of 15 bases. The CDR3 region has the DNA TGTGCCAGCAGCTTAGAGGAGGGGCGGGTCGCTGAAGCTTTCTTT. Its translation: CASSLEEGRVAEAFF.

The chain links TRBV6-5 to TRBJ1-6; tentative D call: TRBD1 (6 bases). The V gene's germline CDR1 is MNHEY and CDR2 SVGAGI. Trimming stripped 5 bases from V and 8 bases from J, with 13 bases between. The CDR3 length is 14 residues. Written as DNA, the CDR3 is TGTGCCAGCAGTAGGACTTACAGGGATTCACCCCTCCACTTT. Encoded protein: CASSRTYRDSPLHF.

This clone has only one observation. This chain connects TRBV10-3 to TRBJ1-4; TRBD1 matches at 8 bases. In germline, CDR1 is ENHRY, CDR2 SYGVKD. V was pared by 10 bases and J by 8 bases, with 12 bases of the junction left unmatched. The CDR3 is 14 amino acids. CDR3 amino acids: CATRGRGQEEKLFF. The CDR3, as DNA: TGTGCCACGAGAGGCAGGGGGCAAGAAGAAAAACTGTTTTTT.

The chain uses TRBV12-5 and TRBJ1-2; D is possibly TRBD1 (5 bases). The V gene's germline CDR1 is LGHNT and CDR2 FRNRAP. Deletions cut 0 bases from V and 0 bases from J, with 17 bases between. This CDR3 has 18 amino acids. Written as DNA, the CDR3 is TGTGCTAGTGGTTTGGTACTAGCATCGGGGGAATCTAACTATGGCTACACCTTC. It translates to CASGLVLASGESNYGYTF.

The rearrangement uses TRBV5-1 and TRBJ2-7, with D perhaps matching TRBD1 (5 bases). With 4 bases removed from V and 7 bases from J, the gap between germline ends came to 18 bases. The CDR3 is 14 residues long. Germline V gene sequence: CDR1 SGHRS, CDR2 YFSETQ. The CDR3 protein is CASSSAPGSEEQYF. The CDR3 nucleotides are TGCGCCAGCAGCAGCGCGCCAGGGTCCGAGGAGCAGTACTTC.

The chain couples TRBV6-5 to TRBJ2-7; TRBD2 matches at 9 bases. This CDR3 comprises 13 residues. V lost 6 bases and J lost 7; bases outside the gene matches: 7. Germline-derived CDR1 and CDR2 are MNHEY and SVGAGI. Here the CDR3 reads CASRDSGGQEQYF. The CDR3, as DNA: TGTGCCAGCAGGGATAGCGGGGGTCAAGAGCAGTACTTC.

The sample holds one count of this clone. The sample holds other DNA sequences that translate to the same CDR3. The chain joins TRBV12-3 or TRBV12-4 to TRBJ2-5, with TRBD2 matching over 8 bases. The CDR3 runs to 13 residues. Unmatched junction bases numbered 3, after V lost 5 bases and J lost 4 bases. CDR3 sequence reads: CASSLRGGETQYF. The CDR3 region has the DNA TGTGCCAGCAGTCTACGGGGGGGAGAGACCCAGTACTTC.

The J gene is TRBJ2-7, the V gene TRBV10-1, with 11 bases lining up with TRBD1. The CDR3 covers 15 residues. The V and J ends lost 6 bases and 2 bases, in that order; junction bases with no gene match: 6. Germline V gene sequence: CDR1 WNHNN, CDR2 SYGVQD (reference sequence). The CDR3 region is CASSPGQGAAYEQYF. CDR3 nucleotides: TGCGCCAGCAGCCCTGGACAGGGGGCGGCCTACGAGCAGTACTTC.

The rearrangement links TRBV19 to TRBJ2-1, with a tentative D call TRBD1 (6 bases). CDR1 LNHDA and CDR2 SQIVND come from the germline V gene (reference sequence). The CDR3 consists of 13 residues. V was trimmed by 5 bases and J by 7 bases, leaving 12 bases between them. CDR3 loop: CASSPWGPNEQFF. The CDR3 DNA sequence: TGTGCCAGTAGTCCGTGGGGGCCAAATGAGCAGTTCTTC.

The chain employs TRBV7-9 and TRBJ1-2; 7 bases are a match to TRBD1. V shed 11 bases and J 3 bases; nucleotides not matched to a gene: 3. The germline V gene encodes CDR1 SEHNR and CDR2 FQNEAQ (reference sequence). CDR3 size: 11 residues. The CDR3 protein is CAAGTDYGYTF. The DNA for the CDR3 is TGTGCCGCCGGGACAGACTATGGCTACACCTTC.

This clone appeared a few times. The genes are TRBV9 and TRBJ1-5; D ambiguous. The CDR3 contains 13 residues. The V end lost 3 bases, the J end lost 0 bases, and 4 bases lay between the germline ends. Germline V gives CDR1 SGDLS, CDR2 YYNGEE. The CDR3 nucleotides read TGTGCCAGCAGCGGCGGTAGCAATCAGCCCCAGCATTTT. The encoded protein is CASSGGSNQPQHF.

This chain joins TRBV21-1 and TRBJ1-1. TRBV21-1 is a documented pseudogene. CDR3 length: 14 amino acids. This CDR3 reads CASARDFLNTEAFF. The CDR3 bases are TGTGCCAGCGCCCGGGACTTTCTGAACACTGAAGCTTTCTTT.

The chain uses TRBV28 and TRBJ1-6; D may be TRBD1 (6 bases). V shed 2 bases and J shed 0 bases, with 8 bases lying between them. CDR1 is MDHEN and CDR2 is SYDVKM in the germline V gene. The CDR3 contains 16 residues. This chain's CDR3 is CASSLGGSSYNSPLHF. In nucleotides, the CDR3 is TGTGCCAGCAGTTTAGGGGGCAGCTCCTATAATTCACCCCTCCACTTT.

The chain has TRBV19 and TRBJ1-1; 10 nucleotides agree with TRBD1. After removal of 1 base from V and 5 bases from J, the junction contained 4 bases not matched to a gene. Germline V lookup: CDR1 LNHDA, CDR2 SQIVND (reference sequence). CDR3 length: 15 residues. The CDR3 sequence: CASSIVGTGETEAFF. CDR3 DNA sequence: TGTGCCAGTAGTATAGTTGGGACAGGGGAGACTGAAGCTTTCTTT.

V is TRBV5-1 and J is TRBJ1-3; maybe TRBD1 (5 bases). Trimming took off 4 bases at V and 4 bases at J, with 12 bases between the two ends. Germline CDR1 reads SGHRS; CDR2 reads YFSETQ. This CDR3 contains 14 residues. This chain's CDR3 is CASSPGVSGNTIYF. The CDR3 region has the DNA TGCGCCAGCAGCCCGGGGGTATCGGGAAACACCATATATTTT.

The CDR3, as DNA: TGTGCCAGCTCAAGGGGACAGGGCATTTGGAACACTGAAGCTTTCTTT. Encoded protein: CASSRGQGIWNTEAFF. The chain recombines TRBV18 with TRBJ1-1; 9 nucleotides match TRBD1. CDR1 and CDR2 (germline): KGHSH, LQKENI. CDR3 length: 16 amino acids. Trimming at V came to 5 bases and at J to 1 base, leaving 8 bases not matched to a gene.

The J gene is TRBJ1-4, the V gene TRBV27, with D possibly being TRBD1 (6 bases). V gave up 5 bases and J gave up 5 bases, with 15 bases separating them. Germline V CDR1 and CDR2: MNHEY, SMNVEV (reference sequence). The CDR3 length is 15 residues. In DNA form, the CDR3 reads TGTGCCAGCAGTGCCCGGGGAGGGGGGAATGAAAAACTGTTTTTT. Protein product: CASSARGGGNEKLFF.

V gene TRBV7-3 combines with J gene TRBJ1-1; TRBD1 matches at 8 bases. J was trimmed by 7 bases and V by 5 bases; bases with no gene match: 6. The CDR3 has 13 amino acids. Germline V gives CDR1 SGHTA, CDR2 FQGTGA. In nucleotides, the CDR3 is TGTGCCAGCAGCCCCGACAGGGGAGGTGAAGCTTTCTTT. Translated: CASSPDRGGEAFF.

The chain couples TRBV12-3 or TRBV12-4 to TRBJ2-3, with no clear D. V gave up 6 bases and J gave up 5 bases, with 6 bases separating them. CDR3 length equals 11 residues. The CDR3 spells CASSLGDTQYF. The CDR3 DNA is TGTGCCAGCAGCCTCGGAGATACGCAGTATTTT.

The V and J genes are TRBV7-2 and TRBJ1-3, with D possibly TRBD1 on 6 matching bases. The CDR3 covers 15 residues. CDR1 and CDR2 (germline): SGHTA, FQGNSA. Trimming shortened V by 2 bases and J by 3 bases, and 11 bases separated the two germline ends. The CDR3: CASSLFEGGGNTIYF. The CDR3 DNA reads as TGTGCCAGCAGCTTATTCGAAGGGGGTGGAAACACCATATATTTT. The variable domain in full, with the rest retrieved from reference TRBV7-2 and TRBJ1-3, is GAGVSQSPSNKVTEKGKDVELRCDPISGHTALYWYRQSLGQGLEFLIYFQGNSAPDKSGLPSDRFSAERTGGSVSTLTIQRTQQEDSAVYLCASSLFEGGGNTIYFGEGSWLTVV.

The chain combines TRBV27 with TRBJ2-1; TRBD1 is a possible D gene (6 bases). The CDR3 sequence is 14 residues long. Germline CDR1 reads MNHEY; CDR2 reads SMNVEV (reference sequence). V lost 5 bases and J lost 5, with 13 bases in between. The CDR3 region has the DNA TGTGCCAGCAGTGGCCAGGGGCACCACAATGAGCAGTTCTTC. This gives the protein CASSGQGHHNEQFF.

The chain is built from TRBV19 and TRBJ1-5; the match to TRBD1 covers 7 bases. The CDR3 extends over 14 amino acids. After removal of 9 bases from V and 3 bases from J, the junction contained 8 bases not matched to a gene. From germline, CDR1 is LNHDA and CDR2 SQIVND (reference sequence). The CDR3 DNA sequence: TGTGCCAGCTTTCCGACAGGGTTCAATCAGCCCCAGCATTTT. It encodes CASFPTGFNQPQHF.

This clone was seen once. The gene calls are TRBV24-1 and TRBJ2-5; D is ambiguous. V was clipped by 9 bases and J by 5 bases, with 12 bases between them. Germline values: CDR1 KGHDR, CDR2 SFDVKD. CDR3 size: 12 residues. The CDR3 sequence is CATLFPGETQYF. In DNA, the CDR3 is TGTGCCACCCTATTTCCCGGGGAGACCCAGTACTTC.

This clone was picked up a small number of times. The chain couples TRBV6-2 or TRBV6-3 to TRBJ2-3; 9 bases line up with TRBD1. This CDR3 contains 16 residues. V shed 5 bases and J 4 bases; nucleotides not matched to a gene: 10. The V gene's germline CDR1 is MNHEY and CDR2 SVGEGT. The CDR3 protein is CASSGSGQGHADTQYF. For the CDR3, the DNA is TGTGCCAGCAGTGGATCGGGACAGGGACACGCAGATACGCAGTATTTT.

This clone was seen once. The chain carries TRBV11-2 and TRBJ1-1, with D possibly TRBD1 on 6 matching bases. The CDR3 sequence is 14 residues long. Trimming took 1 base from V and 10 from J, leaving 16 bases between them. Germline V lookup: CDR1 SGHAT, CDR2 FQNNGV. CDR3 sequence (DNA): TGTGCCAGCAGCTTAGGTTTCTGGGACAAGCGAGCTTTCTTT. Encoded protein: CASSLGFWDKRAFF.